The 8 T cell receptor beta chains presented below share a single source sample, sequenced in a study of CD8+CD57+ T cells in acquired aplastic anemia. Genomic DNA constituted the template upon which TCR beta VDJ and CDR3 profiling was performed. Each CDR3 protein is one row after TCRdb ran MiXCR on the reads. The sample carries 150,000 to 200,000 distinct CDR3 sequences, 40% to 55% recorded once. Sample: sorted CD4+, CD8+, or CD8+CD57+ T cells (not recorded which) from PBMCs. The receptors originated from a human donor in good health.

The chain combines TRBV10-3 with TRBJ1-4; D is unclear. This CDR3 is 13 amino acids long. Per the germline V gene, CDR1 is ENHRY and CDR2 is SYGVKD. The V gene lost 3 bases and the J gene lost 6 bases, with 8 bases spanning the gap. The CDR3 spells CAISDLPDEKLFF. CDR3 DNA sequence: TGTGCCATCAGTGACCTCCCCGATGAAAAACTGTTTTTT.

This clonotype was seen repeatedly, ten times or more. The chain links TRBV20-1 to TRBJ1-1; D is possibly TRBD1 (6 bases). This CDR3 has 13 amino acids. Germline V gene data show CDR1 as DFQATT and CDR2 as SNEGSKA (reference sequence). Trimming took 3 bases from V and 1 from J, leaving 9 bases between them. As DNA, the CDR3 is TGCAGTGCTAGGGAACAGGGGAACACTGAAGCTTTCTTT. Amino acid sequence: CSAREQGNTEAFF.

The chain employs TRBV6-4 and TRBJ2-2, with D possibly being TRBD2 (5 bases). The CDR3 spans 13 residues. Trimming cost V 2 bases and J 6 bases, with 7 bases left between them. Germline V gives CDR1 MRHNA, CDR2 SNTAGT. This chain's CDR3 is CASSDGSAGELFF. DNA of the CDR3: TGTGCCAGCAGTGACGGGAGCGCCGGGGAGCTGTTTTTT.

The chain couples TRBV20-1 to TRBJ1-6; the D is unclear. Germline CDR1 is DFQATT and CDR2 is SNEGSKA (reference sequence). Trimming took off 8 bases at V and 6 bases at J, with 20 bases between the two ends. The CDR3 totals 15 residues. The CDR3 spells CSTSTSGNPNSPLHF. The CDR3 DNA reads TGCAGTACGAGTACGTCCGGGAACCCTAATTCACCCCTCCACTTT.

V gene TRBV7-9 combines with J gene TRBJ1-4, with D possibly being TRBD1 (5 bases). The V end was cut by 4 bases, the J end by 5 bases, with 8 bases between. Germline V CDR1 and CDR2: SEHNR, FQNEAQ (reference sequence). The CDR3 has 13 residues. The CDR3 is CASSWGGNEKLFF. Written as DNA, the CDR3 is TGTGCCAGCAGCTGGGGGGGAAATGAAAAACTGTTTTTT.

In its sample, this clonotype was seen many times. The V gene is TRBV2, the J gene TRBJ2-5; no definite D call. The CDR3 totals 13 residues. Germline lookup yields CDR1 SNHLY and CDR2 FYNNEI. The ends were cut back, 6 bases at V and 2 bases at J, with 10 bases in the middle. DNA for the CDR3: TGTGCCAGCAGCCCAAGGCCTCAAGAGACCCAGTACTTC. It yields the protein CASSPRPQETQYF. The full variable domain, completed using reference TRBV2 and TRBJ2-5, is EPEVTQTPSHQVTQMGQEVILRCVPISNHLYFYWYRQILGQKVEFLVSFYNNEISEKSEIFDDQFSVERPDGSNFTLKIRSTKLEDSAMYFCASSPRPQETQYFGPGTRLLVL.

A single count supports this clonotype. This chain connects TRBV10-2 to TRBJ2-6; no clear D gene. Trimming stripped 7 bases from V and 4 bases from J, with 14 bases between. This CDR3 comprises 15 residues. Germline CDR1 is WSHSY and CDR2 is SAAADI. CDR3 amino acids: CASIGQPAGANVLTF. Here the CDR3 DNA reads TGCGCCAGCATTGGCCAGCCGGCGGGGGCCAACGTCCTGACTTTC.

The chain uses TRBV19 and TRBJ1-1; D uncertain. Trimming took off 1 base at V and 5 bases at J, with 11 bases between the two ends. The CDR3 runs 14 residues. Germline V CDR1 and CDR2: LNHDA, SQIVND (reference sequence). CDR3 amino acids: CASSIGEVGTEAFF. CDR3 coding DNA: TGTGCCAGTAGTATAGGGGAGGTTGGTACTGAAGCTTTCTTT.